This TCR beta chain was identified in a study of blood T cell repertoires in COVID-19. Study at large: Samples representing acute and convalescent COVID-19 were sourced from the United States, Italy and Spain. The cDNA or gDNA used as material had been derived from T cells, B-cell-depleted T cells, or PBMCs.

This clone was detected once. Original processing methods: Reference gene primers were amplified, and this amplification served to estimate nucleated cell counts. The protocol was immunoSEQ multiplex PCR, while the TCRdb copy is restricted to in-frame clones and leaves out a portion. From that table come the V and J calls and clone size; the DNA was used to work out D and trimming. The data show about 190,000 clones, approximately 79% seen once. The CDR3 contains 14 residues. V was pared by 1 base and J by 2 bases, with 7 bases between. Per the germline V gene, CDR1 is KGHSH and CDR2 is LQKENI. This TCR derives from a man aged 55-75 years with active or convalescent COVID-19. The J gene is TRBJ2-3, the V gene TRBV18; possibly TRBD2 for D (5 bases). The sequencing sample was made of peripheral blood. Here the CDR3 reads CASSPREITDTQYF. For the CDR3, the DNA is TGTGCCAGCTCACCACGGGAGATCACAGATACGCAGTATTTT.